Shown below are 23 T cell receptor beta chains from a single sample sequenced in a study of cytomegalovirus exposure and HLA in healthy donors. PCR primers comprised 60 Vbeta and 13 Jbeta primers. The protocol was immunoSEQ multiplex PCR, while the TCRdb copy is restricted to in-frame clones and leaves out a portion. The data contain about 180,000 clones, around four fifths of them singletons. What was sequenced was PBMCs. The receptors stem from a man younger than 45 in good health and CMV-seronegative.

The J gene is TRBJ2-5, the V gene TRBV6-5, with TRBD2 matching 10 bases. After removal of 7 bases from V and 7 bases from J, the junction contained 9 bases not matched to a gene. In germline, CDR1 is MNHEY, CDR2 SVGAGI. This CDR3 contains 14 residues. The CDR3 nucleotides read TGTGCCAGCAACGAACTAGCGGGAAGCGGGACCCAGTACTTC. Its translation: CASNELAGSGTQYF.

The chain is built from TRBV7-9 and TRBJ2-1; 7 bases match TRBD1. V lost 1 base and J lost 0; bases outside the gene matches: 9. The CDR3 covers 18 residues. CDR1 and CDR2 from the germline V gene are SEHNR and FQNEAQ (reference sequence). The CDR3 DNA reads as TGTGCCAGCAGCTTAGGGGTGTCAGGGACAGACTCCTACAATGAGCAGTTCTTC. Translated: CASSLGVSGTDSYNEQFF.

V is TRBV5-1 and J is TRBJ2-3; 14 bases map to TRBD2. The CDR3 has 17 amino acids. Looked up from germline, CDR1 is SGHRS and CDR2 is YFSETQ. The V gene end was trimmed by 3 bases and the J gene end by 0 bases; junction bases not matched to a gene: 3. CDR3 sequence: CASSSGLAGVSTDTQYF. In nucleotides, the CDR3 is TGCGCCAGCAGCTCGGGACTAGCGGGGGTGAGCACAGATACGCAGTATTTT. Combining the CDR3 with reference TRBV5-1 and TRBJ2-3 gives the whole variable domain KAGVTQTPRYLIKTRGQQVTLSCSPISGHRSVSWYQQTPGQGLQFLFEYFSETQRNKGNFPGRFSGRQFSNSRSEMNVSTLELGDSALYLCASSSGLAGVSTDTQYFGPGTRLTVL.

This chain joins TRBV25-1 and TRBJ2-3, with 9 bases fitting TRBD2. This CDR3 has 17 residues. Germline assignment: CDR1 MGHDK and CDR2 SYGVNS. Trimming removed 3 bases from V and 9 bases from J; junction bases left unmatched: 16. CDR3 loop: CASSELRGATSGLTQYF. CDR3 coding DNA: TGTGCCAGCAGTGAGCTCCGAGGGGCGACTAGCGGTCTAACGCAGTATTTT.

The chain employs TRBV5-1 and TRBJ2-7; a possible D gene is TRBD1 (5 bases). V gave up 3 bases and J gave up 2 bases, with 12 bases separating them. CDR1 and CDR2 from the germline V gene are SGHRS and YFSETQ. This CDR3 spans 14 amino acids. Here the CDR3 reads CASSSRQSPYEQYF. Here the CDR3 DNA reads TGCGCCAGCAGCTCCCGACAGAGCCCCTACGAGCAGTACTTC.

The V call is TRBV29-1, the J call TRBJ1-6, with TRBD1 matching over 7 bases. Germline trimming cut 4 bases from V and 7 bases from J; bases unmatched to any gene: 4. The germline CDR1 and CDR2 sequences are SQVTM and ANQGSEA. CDR3 length: 13 amino acids. The CDR3 nucleotides are TGCAGCGTTGGGGCAGGGGGGAATTCACCCCTCCACTTT. Its translation is CSVGAGGNSPLHF.

The gene calls are TRBV10-1 and TRBJ1-6; possibly TRBD1 for D (5 bases). Germline values: CDR1 WNHNN, CDR2 SYGVQD (reference sequence). V was trimmed by 2 bases and J by 9 bases, leaving 11 bases between them. CDR3 size: 14 residues. The CDR3 DNA sequence: TGCGCCAGCAGTGAGAGGGGATCGGCTTCACCCCTCCACTTT. It translates to CASSERGSASPLHF.

V gene TRBV19 combines with J gene TRBJ2-3; TRBD2 matches 9 bases. The CDR3 has 14 amino acids. J was trimmed by 2 bases and V by 7 bases; bases with no gene match: 4. Germline loops: CDR1 LNHDA, CDR2 SQIVND (reference sequence). The CDR3 spells CASISGSLTDTQYF. The DNA for the CDR3 is TGTGCCAGTATTAGCGGGAGCCTCACAGATACGCAGTATTTT.

The chain employs TRBV15 and TRBJ2-3, with D perhaps matching TRBD1 (5 bases). CDR3 size: 14 residues. Germline CDR1 and CDR2: LNHNV and YYDKDF (reference sequence). V was clipped by 4 bases and J by 5 bases, with 13 bases between them. CDR3 nucleotide sequence: TGTGCCACCAGCACAAACCGACAGAGAGATACGCAGTATTTT. This sequence encodes CATSTNRQRDTQYF. Full variable domain (missing parts from reference TRBV15 and TRBJ2-3): DAMVIQNPRYQVTQFGKPVTLSCSQTLNHNVMYWYQQKSSQAPKLLFHYYDKDFNNEADTPDNFQSRRPNTSFCFLDIRSPGLGDTAMYLCATSTNRQRDTQYFGPGTRLTVL.

The chain employs TRBV19 and TRBJ2-1, with unresolved D. V was shortened by 3 bases and J by 6 bases, with 9 bases between the two germline ends. The CDR3 contains 13 residues. CDR1 and CDR2 from the germline V gene are LNHDA and SQIVND (reference sequence). The CDR3 sequence: CASSIGELNEQFF. Here the CDR3 DNA reads TGTGCCAGTAGTATTGGAGAACTCAATGAGCAGTTCTTC. Drawing the rest from reference TRBV19 and TRBJ2-1, the complete variable domain is DGGITQSPKYLFRKEGQNVTLSCEQNLNHDAMYWYRQDPGQGLRLIYYSQIVNDFQKGDIAEGYSVSREKKESFPLTVTSAQKNPTAFYLCASSIGELNEQFFGPGTRLTVL.

The chain couples TRBV7-8 to TRBJ1-1, with TRBD1 matching 7 bases. This CDR3 contains 16 residues. Germline CDR1 is SGHVS and CDR2 is FQNEAQ. V dropped 0 bases and J dropped 2; count of bases not matched to a gene: 6. The CDR3 reads CASSLAGRTGNTEAFF. The CDR3, as DNA: TGTGCCAGCAGCTTAGCGGGTCGGACAGGAAACACTGAAGCTTTCTTT.

This rearrangement joins TRBV6-5 to TRBJ1-6; the D gene is possibly TRBD1 (5 bases). Germline-derived CDR1 and CDR2 are MNHEY and SVGAGI. CDR3 size: 16 residues. V lost 0 bases and J 9 bases, leaving 15 bases between the germline ends. CDR3 bases: TGTGCCAGCAGTTACTCGAGTGGGGACTTGGGTTCACCCCTCCACTTT. It translates to CASSYSSGDLGSPLHF.

The CDR3 sequence: CASSSTGVNTEAFF. CDR3 coding DNA: TGTGCCAGCAGCTCGACAGGGGTGAACACTGAAGCTTTCTTT. The chain is built from TRBV5-4 and TRBJ1-1, with TRBD1 identical over 8 bases. Germline values: CDR1 SGHNT, CDR2 YYREEE (reference sequence). Germline trimming cut 3 bases from V and 0 bases from J; bases unmatched to any gene: 1. This CDR3 is 14 amino acids long.

This chain uses TRBV11-3 with TRBJ1-1; a weak D match, TRBD1 (6 bases). The CDR3 length is 15 residues. Looked up from germline, CDR1 is SGHNT and CDR2 is YENEEA. Between the trimmed V and J ends, which lost 1 base and 1 base, there was a span of 10 bases. As DNA, the CDR3 is TGTGCCAGCAGCTTAGGGGTAGGGGGGAACACTGAAGCTTTCTTT. Translating gives CASSLGVGGNTEAFF.

The rearrangement uses TRBV11-2 and TRBJ2-7; D gene uncertain. This CDR3 comprises 13 residues. Trimming stripped 0 bases from V and 6 bases from J, with 9 bases between. The V gene's germline CDR1 is SGHAT and CDR2 FQNNGV. The CDR3 DNA reads as TGTGCCAGCAGCTTAGAAAGCCTCGGCGAGCAGTACTTC. Protein sequence: CASSLESLGEQYF.

This clone turned up a few times. The chain couples TRBV6-5 to TRBJ1-1, with 7 bases fitting TRBD1. The J segment lost 1 base and the V segment lost 5 bases, leaving 1 base of the junction unmatched. The CDR3 extends over 13 amino acids. Germline CDR1 reads MNHEY; CDR2 reads SVGAGI. CDR3 nucleotides: TGTGCCAGCAGTAGGACAGGGAACACTGAAGCTTTCTTT. It is translated as CASSRTGNTEAFF.

The CDR3 DNA sequence: TGTGCCACCAGCAGAGCCCAGGGATTTGAGACCCAGTACTTC. This translates into CATSRAQGFETQYF. This chain links TRBV15 with TRBJ2-5; TRBD1 is a possible D gene (5 bases). Trimming cost V 1 base and J 5 bases, with 11 bases left between them. CDR3 size: 14 residues. The germline gives CDR1 LNHNV, CDR2 YYDKDF (reference sequence).

This sequence joins TRBV10-3 and TRBJ2-2; the match to TRBD2 covers 8 bases. V shed 7 bases, J shed 5 bases, and the junction held 12 bases outside the gene matches. The CDR3 sequence is 16 residues long. From germline, CDR1 is ENHRY and CDR2 SYGVKD. DNA for the CDR3: TGTGCCATCAACCCTGCTAGCGGGTTATGGACCGGGGAGCTGTTTTTT. Encoded protein: CAINPASGLWTGELFF.

The rearrangement uses TRBV28 and TRBJ2-7, with 7 bases that match TRBD2. Germline V gene lookup returns CDR1 MDHEN and CDR2 SYDVKM. CDR3 length: 15 residues. V lost 3 bases to trimming and J lost 4 bases; unmatched junction nucleotides: 9. The CDR3 bases are TGTGCCAGCAGTTTGATGGCTAGCGGAGATTACGAGCAGTACTTC. Translated: CASSLMASGDYEQYF.

The rearrangement uses TRBV7-6 and TRBJ1-6; perhaps TRBD1 as D (6 bases). Germline V gene data show CDR1 as SGHVS and CDR2 as FNYEAQ. There are 15 residues in the CDR3. V dropped 3 bases and J dropped 7 bases, with 13 bases sitting between them. This CDR3 is CASSLGRGGNSPLHF. CDR3 DNA: TGTGCCAGCAGCTTGGGTCGGGGGGGCAATTCACCCCTCCACTTT.

This rearrangement joins TRBV5-1 to TRBJ1-2; D not certain. Germline V gene data show CDR1 as SGHRS and CDR2 as YFSETQ. The V and J ends lost 2 bases and 8 bases respectively, with 16 bases between them. The CDR3 consists of 14 residues. Here the CDR3 DNA reads TGCGCCAGCAGCTTATCTCTAATCATCGTAGGCTACACCTTC. Translated: CASSLSLIIVGYTF.

The V call is TRBV19, the J call TRBJ1-2, with D possibly being TRBD1 (5 bases). V dropped 3 bases and J dropped 8 bases, with 22 bases sitting between them. The CDR3 loop spans 16 amino acids. In germline, CDR1 is LNHDA, CDR2 SQIVND (reference sequence). CDR3 DNA: TGTGCCAGTAGTATTCAAAGGGGTGCAGGGTCCTACGGCTACACCTTC. Its translation: CASSIQRGAGSYGYTF.

Only a few counts were recorded for this clone. This chain links TRBV4-1 with TRBJ1-6; 11 nucleotides line up with TRBD1. Trimming removed 3 bases from V and 8 bases from J; junction bases left unmatched: 9. This CDR3 has 17 amino acids. Germline CDR1 reads MGHRA; CDR2 reads YSYEKL. The CDR3 sequence is CASSQGGQGAGDSPLHF. CDR3 DNA: TGCGCCAGCAGCCAGGGTGGACAGGGGGCTGGTGATTCACCCCTCCACTTT.